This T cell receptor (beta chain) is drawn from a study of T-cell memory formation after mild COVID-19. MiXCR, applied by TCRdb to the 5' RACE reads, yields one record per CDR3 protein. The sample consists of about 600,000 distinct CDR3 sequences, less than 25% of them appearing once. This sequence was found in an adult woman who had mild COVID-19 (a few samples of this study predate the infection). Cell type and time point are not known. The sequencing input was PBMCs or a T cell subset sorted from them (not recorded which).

The CDR3 DNA sequence: TGTGCCACCAGCCCGAAGGGAGCCTACTACAATGAGCAGTTCTTC. This encodes CATSPKGAYYNEQFF. The chain uses TRBV15 and TRBJ2-1, with TRBD2 as a possible D gene (5 bases). Trimming left V 5 bases short and J 3 bases short, with 14 bases between. CDR3 length equals 15 residues. CDR1 is LNHNV, CDR2 YYDKDF, per germline (reference sequence).